A selection of T cell receptor beta chains follows, all from one sample in a study of cytomegalovirus exposure and HLA in healthy donors. TCRdb's copy holds only in-frame clones and misses some; the assay was immunoSEQ multiplex PCR. The sample has 60,000 to 80,000 clones. The material sequenced was PBMCs. Source of these receptors: a middle-aged man in good health and CMV-seronegative. Each CDR3 is given with its conserved first and last residue. Each record gives: V gene, D gene, J gene, CDR3 protein, CDR3 DNA. A D gene is named only where the DNA matches it firmly.

V gene: TRBV7-9
D gene: TRBD1
J gene: TRBJ1-2
CDR3 protein: CASSAGQGGIDGYTF
CDR3 DNA: TGTGCCAGCAGCGCCGGACAGGGAGGGATAGATGGCTACACCTTC

V gene: TRBV18
D gene: .
J gene: TRBJ1-3
CDR3 protein: CASSPMTVIGNTIYF
CDR3 DNA: TGTGCCAGCTCACCCATGACAGTTATTGGAAACACCATATATTTT

V gene: TRBV7-2
D gene: TRBD2
J gene: TRBJ2-5
CDR3 protein: CASSLVGAGGPLRETQYF
CDR3 DNA: TGTGCCAGCAGCTTAGTGGGAGCGGGAGGGCCGCTCCGAGAGACCCAGTACTTC

V gene: TRBV25-1
D gene: TRBD2
J gene: TRBJ2-6
CDR3 protein: CASSELGLAGAGANVLTF
CDR3 DNA: TGTGCCAGCAGTGAACTGGGACTAGCGGGAGCTGGGGCCAACGTCCTGACTTTC

V gene: TRBV7-7
D gene: .
J gene: TRBJ2-7
CDR3 protein: CATPRAPNYEQYF
CDR3 DNA: TGTGCTACCCCTCGTGCCCCTAACTACGAGCAGTACTTC

V gene: TRBV7-8
D gene: .
J gene: TRBJ1-3
CDR3 protein: CASSNRDTIYF
CDR3 DNA: TGTGCCAGCAGTAACCGGGACACCATATATTTT

V gene: TRBV19
D gene: TRBD2
J gene: TRBJ2-2
CDR3 protein: CASKLTSIAGELFF
CDR3 DNA: TGTGCCAGCAAGTTGACTAGCATTGCCGGGGAGCTGTTTTTT

V gene: TRBV25-1
D gene: .
J gene: TRBJ1-6
CDR3 protein: CASMSSRGGVNNSPLHF
CDR3 DNA: TGTGCCAGCATGAGTAGTCGGGGGGGCGTTAATAATTCACCCCTCCACTTT

V gene: TRBV5-4
D gene: TRBD1
J gene: TRBJ2-7
CDR3 protein: CASSSAGTGTAYEQYF
CDR3 DNA: TGTGCCAGCAGCTCGGCCGGGACAGGGACCGCATACGAGCAGTACTTC

V gene: TRBV7-2
D gene: .
J gene: TRBJ2-1
CDR3 protein: CASSLTSNEQFF
CDR3 DNA: TGTGCCAGCAGCTTAACTTCCAATGAGCAGTTCTTC

V gene: TRBV7-2
D gene: .
J gene: TRBJ2-7
CDR3 protein: CASSRRGYTYEQYF
CDR3 DNA: TGTGCCAGCAGCAGACGGGGGTACACCTACGAGCAGTACTTC

V gene: TRBV7-2
D gene: TRBD1
J gene: TRBJ1-2
CDR3 protein: CASRKWNRGPTNYGYTF
CDR3 DNA: TGTGCCAGCAGGAAATGGAACAGGGGCCCCACTAACTATGGCTACACCTTC

V gene: TRBV19
D gene: .
J gene: TRBJ1-6
CDR3 protein: CASSSAGDTSPLHF
CDR3 DNA: TGTGCCAGTAGTAGCGCAGGCGATACTTCACCCCTCCACTTT

V gene: TRBV7-2
D gene: TRBD2
J gene: TRBJ2-7
CDR3 protein: CASKHPLAGYLGKQYF
CDR3 DNA: TGTGCCAGCAAGCACCCACTAGCGGGGTACCTTGGGAAGCAGTACTTC

V gene: TRBV4-3
D gene: TRBD1
J gene: TRBJ1-4
CDR3 protein: CASSETGTVVPKLFF
CDR3 DNA: TGCGCCAGCAGCGAGACCGGGACAGTGGTACCAAAACTGTTTTTT

V gene: TRBV5-1
D gene: TRBD1
J gene: TRBJ2-7
CDR3 protein: CASSEGTGTYEQYF
CDR3 DNA: TGCGCCAGCAGCGAGGGGACAGGAACCTACGAGCAGTACTTC

V gene: TRBV5-1
D gene: .
J gene: TRBJ2-1
CDR3 protein: CASSLATSSGGNEQFF
CDR3 DNA: TGCGCCAGCAGCTTGGCGACTAGTTCGGGCGGCAATGAGCAGTTCTTC

V gene: TRBV5-6
D gene: TRBD1
J gene: TRBJ2-1
CDR3 protein: CASSTLPGRTGENEQFF
CDR3 DNA: TGTGCCAGCAGTACTCTACCCGGCCGGACAGGGGAGAATGAGCAGTTCTTC

V gene: TRBV2
D gene: .
J gene: TRBJ2-5
CDR3 protein: CASSEFGRQETQYF
CDR3 DNA: TGTGCCAGCAGTGAATTTGGGAGGCAAGAGACCCAGTACTTC

V gene: TRBV5-3
D gene: .
J gene: TRBJ2-1
CDR3 protein: CARILHGYNEQFF
CDR3 DNA: TGTGCCAGAATCCTTCACGGCTACAATGAGCAGTTCTTC

V gene: TRBV6-1
D gene: .
J gene: TRBJ2-7
CDR3 protein: CAGGITHEQYF
CDR3 DNA: TGTGCCGGGGGGATCACCCACGAGCAGTACTTC

V gene: TRBV18
D gene: .
J gene: TRBJ1-3
CDR3 protein: CASSRVGEVSGNTIYF
CDR3 DNA: TGTGCCAGCTCACGGGTCGGCGAGGTTTCTGGAAACACCATATATTTT

V gene: TRBV5-1
D gene: TRBD1
J gene: TRBJ2-7
CDR3 protein: CASNLGTGVFNEQYF
CDR3 DNA: TGCGCCAGCAATCTTGGGACAGGTGTATTCAACGAGCAGTACTTC

V gene: TRBV5-4
D gene: TRBD2
J gene: TRBJ2-7
CDR3 protein: CASSSSSGGYEQYF
CDR3 DNA: TGTGCCAGCAGCTCTTCGAGCGGGGGGTACGAGCAGTACTTC

V gene: TRBV30
D gene: TRBD2
J gene: TRBJ2-1
CDR3 protein: CAWSIAGVRVEQFF
CDR3 DNA: TGTGCCTGGAGTATAGCGGGGGTAAGGGTTGAGCAGTTCTTC

V gene: TRBV5-1
D gene: .
J gene: TRBJ1-1
CDR3 protein: CASSLEAGLNTEAFF
CDR3 DNA: TGCGCCAGCAGCTTGGAAGCGGGGTTGAACACTGAAGCTTTCTTT

V gene: TRBV6-6
D gene: TRBD1
J gene: TRBJ1-1
CDR3 protein: CASSYQGANTEAFF
CDR3 DNA: TGTGCCAGCAGCTATCAGGGGGCGAACACTGAAGCTTTCTTT

V gene: TRBV4-3
D gene: .
J gene: TRBJ2-1
CDR3 protein: CASSQRWTYREGRNEQFF
CDR3 DNA: TGCGCCAGCAGCCAAAGGTGGACCTACAGGGAGGGGAGGAATGAGCAGTTCTTC

V gene: TRBV7-2
D gene: .
J gene: TRBJ1-4
CDR3 protein: CASSGKGREKLFF
CDR3 DNA: TGTGCCAGCAGCGGCAAGGGGAGGGAGAAACTGTTTTTT

V gene: TRBV7-2
D gene: TRBD2
J gene: TRBJ2-1
CDR3 protein: CASSSTSGGWAEQFF
CDR3 DNA: TGTGCCAGCAGCTCAACTAGCGGGGGGTGGGCTGAGCAGTTCTTC

V gene: TRBV5-6
D gene: .
J gene: TRBJ1-2
CDR3 protein: CASSLGGRVGYTF
CDR3 DNA: TGTGCCAGCAGCCTGGGGGGGCGGGTTGGCTACACCTTC

V gene: TRBV30
D gene: TRBD1
J gene: TRBJ1-2
CDR3 protein: CAWSRDRGLHGYTF
CDR3 DNA: TGTGCCTGGAGTCGGGACAGGGGATTGCATGGCTACACCTTC

V gene: TRBV7-2
D gene: TRBD1
J gene: TRBJ2-7
CDR3 protein: CASSLGPGQGFEQYF
CDR3 DNA: TGTGCCAGCAGCTTAGGACCGGGACAGGGTTTCGAGCAGTACTTC

V gene: TRBV27
D gene: TRBD2
J gene: TRBJ2-3
CDR3 protein: CASSIGAGGRTDTQYF
CDR3 DNA: TGTGCCAGCTCGATCGGGGCGGGGGGTCGCACAGATACGCAGTATTTT

V gene: TRBV5-1
D gene: TRBD1
J gene: TRBJ2-7
CDR3 protein: CASSGTDNEQYF
CDR3 DNA: TGCGCCAGCAGCGGGACAGATAACGAGCAGTACTTC

V gene: TRBV7-8
D gene: .
J gene: TRBJ2-7
CDR3 protein: CASSLGRGSSEQYF
CDR3 DNA: TGTGCCAGCAGCTTGGGGCGGGGATCCTCGGAGCAGTACTTC

V gene: TRBV6-1
D gene: .
J gene: TRBJ2-1
CDR3 protein: CACESGEQFF
CDR3 DNA: TGTGCCTGCGAATCGGGGGAGCAGTTCTTC

V gene: TRBV9
D gene: TRBD1
J gene: TRBJ1-2
CDR3 protein: CASSVEGSGGPGYTF
CDR3 DNA: TGTGCCAGCAGCGTAGAGGGGTCAGGGGGCCCTGGCTACACCTTC

V gene: TRBV4-1
D gene: .
J gene: TRBJ2-7
CDR3 protein: CASSHVLPGQKYEQYF
CDR3 DNA: TGCGCCAGCAGCCACGTCCTGCCGGGACAAAAGTACGAGCAGTACTTC

V gene: TRBV5-4
D gene: .
J gene: TRBJ1-6
CDR3 protein: CASSLAGQSDSPLHF
CDR3 DNA: TGTGCCAGCAGCTTGGCCGGACAGTCAGATTCACCCCTCCACTTT

V gene: TRBV19
D gene: TRBD1
J gene: TRBJ1-2
CDR3 protein: CASTLRTGAGYGYTF
CDR3 DNA: TGTGCCAGTACCCTAAGGACAGGCGCCGGGTATGGCTACACCTTC

V gene: TRBV4-3
D gene: .
J gene: TRBJ2-2
CDR3 protein: CASSQDSSSRYTGELFF
CDR3 DNA: TGCGCCAGCAGCCAAGATAGTTCGAGCAGGTATACCGGGGAGCTGTTTTTT

V gene: TRBV4-2
D gene: TRBD1
J gene: TRBJ1-5
CDR3 protein: CASSQEAGGAGNQPQHF
CDR3 DNA: TGTGCCAGCAGCCAAGAGGCAGGGGGCGCCGGCAATCAGCCCCAGCATTTT

V gene: TRBV29-1
D gene: TRBD1
J gene: TRBJ1-4
CDR3 protein: CSVKLGQGRNEKLFF
CDR3 DNA: TGCAGCGTCAAACTGGGACAGGGCCGTAATGAAAAACTGTTTTTT

V gene: TRBV2
D gene: .
J gene: TRBJ2-2
CDR3 protein: CASSPLGVANTGELFF
CDR3 DNA: TGTGCCAGCAGTCCCCTCGGGGTCGCGAACACCGGGGAGCTGTTTTTT

V gene: TRBV11-2
D gene: .
J gene: TRBJ2-7
CDR3 protein: CASSLVNNRRLYEQYF
CDR3 DNA: TGTGCCAGCAGCTTAGTGAACAACAGGAGACTCTACGAGCAGTACTTC

V gene: TRBV7-9
D gene: .
J gene: TRBJ2-5
CDR3 protein: CASSMTRTETSETQYF
CDR3 DNA: TGTGCCAGCAGCATGACAAGGACAGAAACCTCGGAGACCCAGTACTTC

V gene: TRBV6-5
D gene: .
J gene: TRBJ2-7
CDR3 protein: CASSQPGRGLYEQYF
CDR3 DNA: TGTGCCAGCAGTCAGCCCGGAAGGGGCCTCTACGAGCAGTACTTC

V gene: TRBV11-2
D gene: .
J gene: TRBJ1-1
CDR3 protein: CASSLDSVGTEAFF
CDR3 DNA: TGTGCCAGCAGCTTAGATTCGGTTGGCACTGAAGCTTTCTTT

V gene: TRBV7-6
D gene: .
J gene: TRBJ1-3
CDR3 protein: CASSPGSGNTIYF
CDR3 DNA: TGTGCCAGCAGCCCGGGGTCTGGAAACACCATATATTTT

V gene: TRBV25-1
D gene: .
J gene: TRBJ1-3
CDR3 protein: CASSQGVTGNTIYF
CDR3 DNA: TGTGCCAGCAGTCAGGGTGTAACTGGAAACACCATATATTTT

V gene: TRBV5-5
D gene: .
J gene: TRBJ2-7
CDR3 protein: CASSYSYEQYF
CDR3 DNA: TGTGCCAGCAGTTACTCCTACGAGCAGTACTTC

V gene: TRBV28
D gene: .
J gene: TRBJ2-7
CDR3 protein: CASSNGTFSYEQYF
CDR3 DNA: TGTGCCAGCAGCAACGGGACATTTTCCTACGAGCAGTACTTC

V gene: TRBV5-1
D gene: TRBD1
J gene: TRBJ1-6
CDR3 protein: CASSLEGARDNSPLHF
CDR3 DNA: TGCGCCAGCAGCTTGGAGGGGGCGCGGGATAATTCACCCCTCCACTTT

V gene: TRBV10-1
D gene: .
J gene: TRBJ2-3
CDR3 protein: CASSVGGSSTDTQYF
CDR3 DNA: TGCGCCAGCAGTGTAGGGGGATCGAGCACAGATACGCAGTATTTT

V gene: TRBV7-2
D gene: .
J gene: TRBJ1-2
CDR3 protein: CASRGANYGYTF
CDR3 DNA: TGTGCCAGCAGGGGGGCGAACTATGGCTACACCTTC

V gene: TRBV29-1
D gene: .
J gene: TRBJ2-3
CDR3 protein: CSVDLVITDTQYF
CDR3 DNA: TGCAGCGTTGATCTAGTTATCACAGATACGCAGTATTTT

V gene: TRBV11-3
D gene: TRBD2
J gene: TRBJ2-2
CDR3 protein: CASSPTSSGDNTGELFF
CDR3 DNA: TGTGCCAGCAGCCCGACGTCTAGCGGGGATAACACCGGGGAGCTGTTTTTT

V gene: TRBV9
D gene: .
J gene: TRBJ2-2
CDR3 protein: CASSVVFAGELFF
CDR3 DNA: TGTGCCAGCAGCGTAGTATTTGCCGGGGAGCTGTTTTTT

V gene: TRBV7-9
D gene: TRBD1
J gene: TRBJ2-7
CDR3 protein: CASSKDRVSEQYF
CDR3 DNA: TGTGCCAGCAGCAAAGACAGGGTCTCCGAGCAGTACTTC